The present entry profiles one T cell receptor (beta chain) with its context. The antigen is unknown. These data belong to a study of T-cell memory formation after mild COVID-19. Background on the study: TCR clusters showed largely donor specificity. The study, taken as a whole, reports: Of the contracting clones, CD4+ ones lay mainly in CM and EM, and CD8+ ones in EMRA. From day 15 to 85, contracting clones were balanced between CD4 and CD8, whereas later expanders leaned toward CD4+.

5'RACE primed at constant segments yielded TCR alpha and TCR beta cDNA libraries bearing sample barcodes and UMIs. TCRdb analysed the 5' RACE reads with MiXCR anew, one entry per CDR3 protein. Among almost 550,000 distinct CDR3 sequences listed, about a fifth were seen once. The receptor's source is an adult woman who had mild COVID-19 (a few samples of this study predate the infection). Cell type and time point are not known. The material sequenced was PBMCs or a T cell subset sorted from them (not recorded which).

In DNA, the CDR3 is TGTGCCAGCAGTTACTCGGGAATGAGCAATCAGCCCCAGCATTTT. This encodes CASSYSGMSNQPQHF. The chain has TRBV6-5 and TRBJ1-5; D gene unclear. Trimming removed 0 bases at V and 1 base at J, with 7 bases between. Looked up from germline, CDR1 is MNHEY and CDR2 is SVGAGI. This CDR3 has 15 amino acids.